This T cell receptor beta chain was found in a study of T-cell reconstitution after alpha-beta-depleted transplantation in children. This sample's TCRbeta library carried unique molecular identifier barcodes. TCRdb reanalysed the PCR reads using MiXCR and keeps one entry per CDR3 protein. This sample carries approximately 32,000 distinct CDR3 sequences, 6% to 8.5% of them seen once, and the ten largest clones take 25% to 35%. Trimming removed 2 bases from V and 5 bases from J; junction bases left unmatched: 4. This CDR3 region has 14 residues. The germline gives CDR1 MNHEY, CDR2 SVGAGI. Study-wide points: Roughly two months post-transplant, alpha-beta T cells reportedly originated from several hundred graft clones that had expanded. The main origin of T-cell counts and diversity one year after transplant was newly produced T cells. Certain patients had high TCRbeta diversity at day 60, and it came from recipient T cells and thymic progenitors that survived.

This clonotype was counted many times. Its specificity is not known. The rearrangement uses TRBV6-5 and TRBJ2-7; the match to TRBD2 covers 9 bases. The sequence derives from a child under two years old who had a stem cell transplant for acute myeloid leukemia, so the T cells may come from the graft donor. The sample consisted of peripheral blood, taken 60 days after TCRalphabeta/CD19-depleted stem cell transplant. In DNA, the CDR3 is TGTGCCAGCAGTTACAGCGCGGGAGGGGACGAGCAGTACTTC. Its translation: CASSYSAGGDEQYF.